The entry below gives a single T cell receptor (beta chain) sequence along with its context. What it binds is unknown. The record originates from a study of PD-1 blockade in classical Hodgkin lymphoma. Overall study context: Intravenous infusions of nivolumab 3 mg/kg reached patients every 2 weeks.

Study-wide results and limits: Whereas CD4+ TCR diversity had risen significantly by C4D1, CD8+ TCR diversity had not. Complete responders possessed baseline diversity comparable to newly diagnosed patients. Lower baseline TCR diversity was reported for newly diagnosed patients than for healthy donors.

Every one of the patients relapsed after autologous stem cell transplantation (brentuximab vedotin exposure was variable). Clones were read by immunoSEQ multiplex PCR, and TCRdb kept only the in-frame ones, dropping some. The sample contains 9,500 to 12,000 clones, around three quarters of which appear only once. The V gene lost 5 bases and the J gene lost 4 bases, with 13 bases spanning the gap. This CDR3 spans 14 amino acids. From germline, CDR1 is MDHEN and CDR2 SYDVKM. The input for sequencing was peripheral blood mononuclear cells (PBMCs), taken at baseline. The sequence was collected from a human donor with classical Hodgkin lymphoma. The genes are TRBV28 and TRBJ2-3, with D tentatively TRBD2 (6 bases). CDR3 protein: CASSPRGVADTQYF. In nucleotides, the CDR3 is TGTGCCAGCAGTCCCCGCGGGGTGGCAGATACGCAGTATTTT.